This TCR beta chain was retrieved from a study of T cell changes during pregnancy in multiple sclerosis. Unmatched junction bases numbered 15, after V lost 6 bases and J lost 6 bases. Germline lookup yields CDR1 LNHNV and CDR2 YYDKDF (reference sequence). The CDR3 loop spans 16 amino acids. Profiled with immunoSEQ multiplex PCR; TCRdb holds only in-frame clones, not every one. The table lists some 49,000 clones, approximately 90% of them singletons. The rearrangement links TRBV15 to TRBJ1-1; 8 bases fit TRBD1. Sample: CD8+ T cells from peripheral blood mononuclear cells, taken in the second trimester of pregnancy. This clonotype was obtained from a female donor with multiple sclerosis, enrolled in a pregnancy study. The CDR3 nucleotides read TGTGCCACCAGGGACAGGGAGGTCCATATTAACTCTGAAGCTTTCTTT. As protein: CATRDREVHINSEAFF. Supplemented by reference TRBV15 and TRBJ1-1, the full variable domain reads DAMVIQNPRYQVTQFGKPVTLSCSQTLNHNVMYWYQQKSSQAPKLLFHYYDKDFNNEADTPDNFQSRRPNTSFCFLDIRSPGLGDTAMYLCATRDREVHINSEAFFGQGTRLTVV.